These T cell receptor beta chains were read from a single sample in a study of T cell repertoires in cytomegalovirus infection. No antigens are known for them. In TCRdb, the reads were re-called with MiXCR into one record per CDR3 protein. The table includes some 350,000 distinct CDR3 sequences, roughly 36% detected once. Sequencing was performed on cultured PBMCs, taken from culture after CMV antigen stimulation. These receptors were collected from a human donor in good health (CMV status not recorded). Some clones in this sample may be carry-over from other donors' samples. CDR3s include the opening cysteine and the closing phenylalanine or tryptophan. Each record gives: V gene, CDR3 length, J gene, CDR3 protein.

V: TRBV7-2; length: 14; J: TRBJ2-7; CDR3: CASRSDRGTNEQYF
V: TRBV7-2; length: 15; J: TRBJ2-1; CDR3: CASSFPTSGSDEQFF
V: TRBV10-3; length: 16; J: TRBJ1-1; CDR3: CAISFGTGDMNTEAFF
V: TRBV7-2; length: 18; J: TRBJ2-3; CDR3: CASSPRPQRVTSTDTQYF
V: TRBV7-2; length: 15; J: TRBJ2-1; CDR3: CASSSAGGFSYEQFF
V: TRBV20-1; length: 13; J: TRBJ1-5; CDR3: CSVLDRGQQPQHF
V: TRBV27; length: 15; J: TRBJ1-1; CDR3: CASSPQVTMNTEAFF
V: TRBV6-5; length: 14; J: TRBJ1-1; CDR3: CASRIVWLNTEAFF
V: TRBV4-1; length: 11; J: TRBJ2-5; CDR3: CASPDRETQYF
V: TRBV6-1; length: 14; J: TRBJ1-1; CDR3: CASSEGQVNTEAFF
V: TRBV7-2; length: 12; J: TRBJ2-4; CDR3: CASSLDSGIQYF
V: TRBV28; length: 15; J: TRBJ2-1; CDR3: CASITSGHRTNEQFF
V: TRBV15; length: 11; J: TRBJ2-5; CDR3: CATRSGETQYF
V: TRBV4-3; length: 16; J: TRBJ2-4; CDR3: CASSQDVGLSKNIQYF
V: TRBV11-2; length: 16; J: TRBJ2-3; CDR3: CASSLETGLSTDTQYF
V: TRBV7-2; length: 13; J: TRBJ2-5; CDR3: CASSHSVEETQYF
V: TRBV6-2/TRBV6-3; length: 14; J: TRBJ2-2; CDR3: CASSTGWGTGELFF
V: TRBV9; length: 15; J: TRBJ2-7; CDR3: CASSVAGTGWDEQYF
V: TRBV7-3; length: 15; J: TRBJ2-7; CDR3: CASSLEGGHSYEQYF
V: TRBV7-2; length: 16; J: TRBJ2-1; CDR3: CASSPLAAGGRGEQFF
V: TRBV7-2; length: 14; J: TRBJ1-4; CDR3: CASSRGQRNEKLFF
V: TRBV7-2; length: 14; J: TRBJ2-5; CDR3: CASSLDTWEETQYF
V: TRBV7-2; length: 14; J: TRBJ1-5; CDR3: CASSLGQSNQPQHF
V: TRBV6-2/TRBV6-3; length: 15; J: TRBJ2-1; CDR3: CASSYYSGSDNEQFF
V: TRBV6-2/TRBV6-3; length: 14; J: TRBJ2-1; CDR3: CASILAAAYNEQFF
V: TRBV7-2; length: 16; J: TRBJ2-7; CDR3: CASSLSRGIGNYEQYF
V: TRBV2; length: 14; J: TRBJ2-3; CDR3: CASSVREVSDTQYF
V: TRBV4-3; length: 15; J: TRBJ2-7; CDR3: CASSQQDRGPYEQYF
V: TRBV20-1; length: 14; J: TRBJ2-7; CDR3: CSARSERGVYEQYF
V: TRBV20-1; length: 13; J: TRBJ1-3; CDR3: CSAEQGSGNTIYF
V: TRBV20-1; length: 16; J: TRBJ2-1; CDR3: CSARDASREGYNEQFF
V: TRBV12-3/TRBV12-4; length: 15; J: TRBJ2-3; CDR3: CASRPSGVRRDTQYF
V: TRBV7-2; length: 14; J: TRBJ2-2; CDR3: CARSSGPGTGELFF
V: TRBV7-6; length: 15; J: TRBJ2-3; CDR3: CASSFSARGTDTQYF
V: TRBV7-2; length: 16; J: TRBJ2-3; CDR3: CASSGTGTSATDTQYF
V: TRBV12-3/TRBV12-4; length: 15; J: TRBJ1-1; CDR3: CASSGQVTTNTEAFF
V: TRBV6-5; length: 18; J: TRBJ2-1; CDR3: CASSYGWTSSGSYNEQFF